This passage covers 2 T cell receptor beta chains from one sample sequenced in a study of T-cell memory formation after mild COVID-19. One entry per CDR3 protein results from TCRdb running MiXCR on the 5' RACE reads. This table holds under 550,000 distinct CDR3 sequences, 15% to 20% found once. The sequenced sample was PBMCs or a T cell subset sorted from them (not recorded which). These receptors were taken from an adult woman who had mild COVID-19 (a few samples of this study predate the infection). Cell type and time point are not known.

This clonotype has just a few counts. The rearrangement uses TRBV12-3 or TRBV12-4 and TRBJ1-4, with unresolved D. This CDR3 is built from 12 residues. With 1 base removed from V and 10 bases from J, the gap between germline ends came to 7 bases. CDR3 sequence (DNA): TGTGCCAGCAGTTTAGGGGAGGGAAAACTGTTTTTT. Translating gives CASSLGEGKLFF.

This clonotype was found a few times. This chain links TRBV7-9 with TRBJ2-3; D is possibly TRBD2 (5 bases). The CDR3 is made up of 15 amino acids. Trimming removed 5 bases at V and 1 base at J, with 13 bases between. Germline V lookup: CDR1 SEHNR, CDR2 FQNEAQ (reference sequence). The CDR3 loop is CASSPMMGGTDTQYF. As DNA, the CDR3 is TGTGCCAGCAGCCCTATGATGGGAGGCACAGATACGCAGTATTTT. Full variable domain (missing parts from reference TRBV7-9 and TRBJ2-3): DTGVSQNPRHKITKRGQNVTFRCDPISEHNRLYWYRQTLGQGPEFLTYFQNEAQLEKSRLLSDRFSAERPKGSFSTLEIQRTEQGDSAMYLCASSPMMGGTDTQYFGPGTRLTVL.